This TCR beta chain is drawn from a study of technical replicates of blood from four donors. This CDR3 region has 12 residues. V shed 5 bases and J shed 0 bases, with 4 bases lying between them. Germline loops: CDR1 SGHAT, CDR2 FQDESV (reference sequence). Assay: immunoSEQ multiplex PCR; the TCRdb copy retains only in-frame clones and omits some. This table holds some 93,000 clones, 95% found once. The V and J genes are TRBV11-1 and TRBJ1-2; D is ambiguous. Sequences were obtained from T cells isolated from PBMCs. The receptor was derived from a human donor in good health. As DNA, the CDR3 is TGTGCCAGCAGCACGGCTAACTATGGCTACACCTTC. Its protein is CASSTANYGYTF.